This T cell receptor beta chain was found in a study of identical twins (dated by TCRdb to between 2015 and 2016). Context from the whole study: To test whether fetal clonotypes persist, this study deep-sequenced TCR alpha and beta repertoires from monozygotic twins, from unrelated adults of various ages, and from cord blood. To rule out contamination, replicate twin experiments were performed at different times with different library preparation protocols. The investigation overall reported the following: Because the same donors could not be followed over many years, the conclusions relied on cross-sectional statistical analysis. Abundant cord blood beta clonotypes had fewer insertions, young adult naive repertoires showed a similar but weaker trend, and memory repertoires showed no such trend. Invariant T cells such as MAIT and iNKT could partly confound zero-insertion analyses, though diverse VJ usage argued against this for most clonotypes. A weaker excess of twin sharing was found in beta out-of-frame sequences because the signal-to-noise ratio was lowered by fewer shared sequences. In monozygotic twins, out-of-frame TCR alpha sharing was systematically underestimated by recombination models, although the models agreed with sharing between unrelated individuals. Compared with coincidental sharing between unrelated individuals, an excess of low generation-probability sequences was observed among out-of-frame TCR alpha sequences shared between twins.

The library relied on 5' RACE. Data came from an Illumina HiSeq 2000. A universal primer binding site was introduced by template switching, and a unique molecular identifier was present in the final cDNA, enabling accurate counting of TCR cDNA molecules. Specific primers in the conserved constant-segment region were used to synthesize first-strand cDNA for TCR alpha and beta chains. To control for contamination, every cDNA library was double barcoded, receiving both a SMART-Mk sample barcode and Illumina barcodes. TruSeq adapter sequences and Illumina sample barcodes were added in two successive PCR steps. The TCR alpha and beta cDNA libraries were sequenced on the Illumina HiSeq platform using custom primers. In the source study's methods: Raw reads were processed with MiGEC to extract unique molecular identifiers, and MiXCR was used to determine CDR3 positions. Recombination models were inferred per individual with the repgenHMM and IGoR tools using an EM algorithm. Shared clonotypes were analyzed with the tcR package in R, and sharing was normalized by the product of cloneset sizes. Out-of-frame nonproductive sequences were analyzed to study raw recombination free of thymic and clonal selection effects. The public reads were reprocessed in TCRdb via fastp at Q25 and MiXCR, keeping in-frame beta chains. Duplicate CDR3 protein sequences are folded into a single record with the most common DNA and genes. Clone size and V and J calls follow TCRdb, not the original study. Here the sample has around 1.7 million distinct CDR3 sequences; 25% to 35% occur a single time. 0.27% of the sample belongs to the ten largest clones.

V ends up 3 bases short and J 14 bases short, with an unmatched junction base count of 9. The germline V gene yields LGHNA for CDR1 and YNFKEQ for CDR2. The cysteine opens and the phenylalanine closes a CDR3 of 13 amino acids. Only the CDR3 portion is preserved as DNA: 39 bases, with reading frame beginning at the first base. A note on this clonotype: There is no known antigen for this receptor. Base-call qualities are not available, and no considerably larger clone is one nucleotide away.

Every donor was a healthy Caucasian. What was sequenced was cord blood. This TCR was recovered from a newborn girl in good health. The chain couples TRBV4-2 to TRBJ1-5; 8 nucleotides in the junction match TRBD1. The CDR3: CASSQDVPGQEHF. The DNA is as follows: TGTGCCAGCAGCCAGGACGTACCGGGACAGGAGCATTTT.